This is a list of T cell receptor beta chains from one sample in a study of OX40 agonist ivuxolimab in advanced cancers. Here immunoSEQ multiplex PCR was the method, and the copy in TCRdb shows in-frame clones only, minus some. The sample shows over 35,000 clones, roughly 90% of them seen only once. Source: CD4+ or CD8+ T cells sorted from blood, taken in a trial of the OX40 agonist ivuxolimab. Source of these receptors: an adult with an advanced solid tumor such as melanoma, head and neck, liver or kidney cancer. Both conserved end residues are trimmed from each CDR3. Only some rows state a clone size, as once, few, many or a class for expanded clones.

V: TRBV6-6
size: NA
CDR3: ASSSQLAGASYEQY

V: TRBV5-4
size: NA
CDR3: ASSIGLAGPYEQY

V: TRBV7-9
size: NA
CDR3: ASSPSLTSGAQETQY

V: TRBV7-6
size: NA
CDR3: ASSSSPSYNEQF

V: TRBV10-3
size: NA
CDR3: AISARGRSGSGDYGYT

V: TRBV7-3
size: NA
CDR3: ASSLSKVTNTEAF

V: TRBV5-4
size: few
CDR3: ASSFAGSTEAF

V: TRBV7-9
size: few
CDR3: ASSLRLGIYNSPLH

V: TRBV11-2
size: NA
CDR3: ASSLRQRTDTQY

V: TRBV7-9
size: NA
CDR3: ASREGGGDGKLF

V: TRBV4-2
size: once
CDR3: ASSQDTNSGGRYEQY

V: TRBV7-9
size: NA
CDR3: ASSFRTGDNEKLF

V: TRBV6-5
size: few
CDR3: ASSYQPRVTGELF

V: TRBV19
size: NA
CDR3: ASSWGRDSPQH

V: TRBV7-9
size: NA
CDR3: ASSLQGEDTEAF

V: TRBV7-3
size: NA
CDR3: ASSSDRGRLF

V: TRBV6-6
size: once
CDR3: ASSYETAGRTEAF

V: TRBV6-5
size: NA
CDR3: ASRPGLATGELF

V: TRBV7-2
size: NA
CDR3: ASSLGSGSTDTQY

V: TRBV11-2
size: NA
CDR3: ASSLNVATNTQY

V: TRBV4-3
size: NA
CDR3: ATGTEVYSEAF

V: TRBV4-3
size: once
CDR3: ASSQDISNSYEQY

V: TRBV7-2
size: NA
CDR3: ASSLNRENYGYT

V: TRBV7-6
size: NA
CDR3: ASSLASYRGYYGYT

V: TRBV19
size: NA
CDR3: ASSISEGSSPLH

V: TRBV11-2
size: NA
CDR3: ASSPRPGPRSSYEQY

V: TRBV7-2
size: NA
CDR3: ASSPTPGQRGYT

V: TRBV15
size: once
CDR3: ATSRVYDIGGTIY

V: TRBV19
size: NA
CDR3: ASSSLRRGAHYEQY

V: TRBV11-1
size: NA
CDR3: ASSRVLAGEETQY

V: TRBV29-1
size: NA
CDR3: SGGQGVADTQY

V: TRBV4-1
size: once
CDR3: ASSQGWRENTEAF

V: TRBV9
size: NA
CDR3: ASSVADNGNSPLH

V: TRBV7-2
size: NA
CDR3: ASSSQGNTEAF

V: TRBV13
size: NA
CDR3: ASSLGPGCT

V: TRBV18
size: NA
CDR3: ASSLRDRVSGNTIY

V: TRBV5-1
size: once
CDR3: ASSYGTGYIEQY

V: TRBV25-1
size: NA
CDR3: ASRPLLGADEKLF

V: TRBV30
size: NA
CDR3: AWSFKGPGHQPQH

V: TRBV7-2
size: NA
CDR3: ASSLDVDPPYGYT

V: TRBV18
size: NA
CDR3: ASSPQTVPGGEKLF

V: TRBV7-2
size: NA
CDR3: ASSQGETQY

V: TRBV5-4
size: NA
CDR3: ASSLTGGGYGYT

V: TRBV7-8
size: NA
CDR3: ASSLGGGMTDYGYT